What follows are 22 T cell receptor beta chains derived from one specimen sequenced in a study of cytomegalovirus exposure and HLA in healthy donors (dated by TCRdb to about 2017). The library was built by means of the immunoSEQ multiplex PCR assay. Not all clones reach the TCRdb copy of this immuneACCESS table, which keeps in-frame sequences only. Checked studies attribute under half of the gap to unresolved V genes and leave the rest unexplained. The sample profile shows 170,000 or so clones; roughly 85% of them were found once. In total, the top ten clones hold about 16% of the sample. Sequencing was done on a sample of PBMCs. The receptors derive from a man aged 18 to 30 in good health and CMV-seropositive.

The J gene is TRBJ1-2, the V gene TRBV27; a weak D match, TRBD1 (6 bases). CDR3 size: 14 residues. Trimming removed 5 bases at V and 4 bases at J, with 14 bases between. The V gene's germline CDR1 is MNHEY and CDR2 SMNVEV (reference sequence). The CDR3 DNA sequence: TGTGCCAGCAGTCGAAGGGGGGGTAGCTATGGCTACACCTTC. This codes for CASSRRGGSYGYTF.

CDR3 sequence reads: CASSTNPTTPIGEKLFF. The CDR3, as DNA: TGTGCCAGCAGCACGAACCCGACAACCCCGATAGGTGAAAAACTGTTTTTT. The chain couples TRBV9 to TRBJ1-4, with unresolved D. From germline, CDR1 is SGDLS and CDR2 YYNGEE. Trimming removed 4 bases from V and 7 bases from J, with 23 bases in between. The CDR3 is 17 amino acids. The variable domain in full, with the rest retrieved from reference TRBV9 and TRBJ1-4, is DSGVTQTPKHLITATGQRVTLRCSPRSGDLSVYWYQQSLDQGLQFLIQYYNGEERAKGNILERFSAQQFPDLHSELNLSSLELGDSALYFCASSTNPTTPIGEKLFFGSGTQLSVL.

The chain recombines TRBV28 with TRBJ2-3, with a tentative D call TRBD2 (5 bases). Between the trimmed V and J ends, which lost 8 bases and 5 bases, there was a span of 14 bases. The germline V gene encodes CDR1 MDHEN and CDR2 SYDVKM. This CDR3 has 13 residues. The CDR3, as DNA: TGTGCCAGCCTTACACCCGCGGGAGATACGCAGTATTTT. Translated: CASLTPAGDTQYF.

The CDR3 region has the DNA TGTGCCAGCGTGGAGCCATACAATGAGCAGTTCTTC. Protein: CASVEPYNEQFF. The V and J genes are TRBV2 and TRBJ2-1; the D is unclear. Germline V gives CDR1 SNHLY, CDR2 FYNNEI. Trimming cost V 8 bases and J 4 bases, with 9 bases left between them. This CDR3 spans 12 amino acids.

This clone was seen a single time. This chain connects TRBV29-1 to TRBJ2-7; no firm D call. This CDR3 is built from 14 residues. The germline V gene encodes CDR1 SQVTM and CDR2 ANQGSEA. V dropped 0 bases and J dropped 1 base, with 10 bases sitting between them. CDR3 bases: TGCAGCGTTGAAGATACGAGGAAGTCCTACGAGCAGTACTTC. Translation gives CSVEDTRKSYEQYF.

The chain uses TRBV6-4 and TRBJ1-2, with D possibly TRBD1 on 6 matching bases. V was cut by 4 bases and J by 4 bases, with 16 bases left in between. CDR1 is MRHNA, CDR2 SNTAGT, per germline. The CDR3 is made up of 15 amino acids. The CDR3 loop reads CASSVYAGAGYGYTF. CDR3 sequence (DNA): TGTGCCAGCAGTGTTTACGCGGGGGCAGGCTATGGCTACACCTTC.

This sequence joins TRBV6-1 and TRBJ2-3; tentatively, D is TRBD2 (6 bases). Trimming cost V 8 bases and J 3 bases, with 9 bases left between them. The CDR3 length is 12 residues. Germline-derived CDR1 and CDR2 are MNHNS and SASEGT. CDR3 region: CASLRGTDTQYF. The CDR3 DNA is TGTGCCAGCTTGCGGGGTACAGATACGCAGTATTTT.

This chain connects TRBV7-2 to TRBJ2-1; 14 positions agree with TRBD2. Germline CDR1 SGHTA, CDR2 FQGNSA. Germline trimming cut 5 bases from V and 9 bases from J; bases unmatched to any gene: 6. The CDR3 runs to 15 residues. CDR3 protein: CASSPGLAGATEQFF. For the CDR3, the DNA is TGTGCCAGCAGCCCGGGACTAGCGGGGGCCACTGAGCAGTTCTTC.

The chain uses TRBV27 and TRBJ2-1; weak D call: TRBD1 (6 bases). The CDR3 is 13 amino acids. Looked up from germline, CDR1 is MNHEY and CDR2 is SMNVEV (reference sequence). With 6 bases removed from V and 7 bases from J, the gap between germline ends came to 13 bases. The CDR3, as DNA: TGTGCCAGCAGCACAGGGTCACGTAATGAGCAGTTCTTC. Translating gives CASSTGSRNEQFF.

This chain links TRBV7-3 with TRBJ2-2; D uncertain. This CDR3 is 13 amino acids long. The ends were cut back, 5 bases at V and 3 bases at J, with 7 bases in the middle. From germline, CDR1 is SGHTA and CDR2 FQGTGA. The CDR3 DNA is TGTGCCAGCAGCAAAATCGACACCGGGGAGCTGTTTTTT. Translated, it gives CASSKIDTGELFF.

This sequence joins TRBV6-1 and TRBJ1-5; possible D gene TRBD1, 5 bases. V dropped 2 bases and J dropped 4 bases, with 15 bases sitting between them. CDR3 length equals 16 residues. Germline CDR1 MNHNS, CDR2 SASEGT. Written as DNA, the CDR3 is TGTGCCAGCAGTGAAATTTGGGGCGCCCGGAATCAGCCCCAGCATTTT. Residues: CASSEIWGARNQPQHF.

This clone has just one count. The CDR3, as DNA: TGTGCCAGCAGCTTAAATGACAGGGCAGAACAGTACTTC. It specifies CASSLNDRAEQYF. The chain has TRBV7-9 and TRBJ2-7; TRBD1 aligns across 7 bases. The CDR3 runs 13 residues. After removal of 2 bases from V and 10 bases from J, the junction contained 8 bases not matched to a gene. In germline, CDR1 is SEHNR, CDR2 FQNEAQ (reference sequence).

The chain joins TRBV9 to TRBJ2-3; tentatively, D is TRBD2 (7 bases). The CDR3 contains 17 residues. Germline assignment: CDR1 SGDLS and CDR2 YYNGEE. Trimming took 4 bases from V and 2 from J, leaving 20 bases between them. This CDR3 reads CASSKAGNRAYTDTQYF. The CDR3 nucleotides read TGTGCCAGCAGCAAAGCGGGGAACAGGGCCTACACAGATACGCAGTATTTT. The variable domain in full, with the rest retrieved from reference TRBV9 and TRBJ2-3, is DSGVTQTPKHLITATGQRVTLRCSPRSGDLSVYWYQQSLDQGLQFLIQYYNGEERAKGNILERFSAQQFPDLHSELNLSSLELGDSALYFCASSKAGNRAYTDTQYFGPGTRLTVL.

Concerning this clone itself: A read error may account for a junction end that differs from germline. Written as DNA, the CDR3 is TGTGCCAGCAGCCAAACTGACGGGGTGCCGTACCATTTC. Amino acids: CASSQTDGVPYHF. The V call is TRBV14, the J call TRBJ2-7; perhaps TRBD2 as D (5 bases). Germline CDR1 and CDR2: SGHDN and FVKESK. The CDR3 runs to 13 residues.

This chain uses TRBV2 with TRBJ1-6, with D maybe TRBD1 (6 bases). The CDR3 runs to 12 residues. V lost 5 bases to trimming and J lost 9 bases, with 8 bases between them. Germline V gene lookup returns CDR1 SNHLY and CDR2 FYNNEI. CDR3 nucleotide sequence: TGTGCCAGCAGTTCGGACAGTTCACCCCTCCACTTT. It translates to CASSSDSSPLHF.

The chain uses TRBV28 and TRBJ2-1, with D perhaps matching TRBD1 (5 bases). Trimming stripped 7 bases from V and 2 bases from J, with 6 bases between. CDR3 length: 12 residues. The germline V gene encodes CDR1 MDHEN and CDR2 SYDVKM. This chain's CDR3 is CASIGAYNEQFF. The CDR3 DNA is TGTGCCAGCATAGGGGCCTACAATGAGCAGTTCTTC.

In regard to this clone: This specimen includes other DNA sequences encoding the same CDR3. V is TRBV9 and J is TRBJ2-3; the D gene is possibly TRBD1 (5 bases). CDR1 is SGDLS, CDR2 YYNGEE, per germline. V lost 0 bases and J lost 2, with 10 bases in between. This CDR3 contains 15 residues. CDR3 sequence: CASSVVGANTDTQYF. DNA for the CDR3: TGTGCCAGCAGCGTAGTTGGGGCAAACACAGATACGCAGTATTTT.

V usage is TRBV30 and J usage is TRBJ2-5, with no clear D. This CDR3 is built from 11 residues. Germline V gene data show CDR1 as GTSNPN and CDR2 as SVGIG (reference sequence). Trimming stripped 4 bases from V and 5 bases from J, with 8 bases between. The CDR3 nucleotides read TGTGCCTGGACTCTAATGGAGACCCAGTACTTC. It encodes CAWTLMETQYF.

The rearrangement links TRBV5-1 to TRBJ2-7, with 9 bases that match TRBD2. This CDR3 comprises 15 residues. After removal of 0 bases from V and 6 bases from J, the junction contained 7 bases not matched to a gene. Per the germline V gene, CDR1 is SGHRS and CDR2 is YFSETQ. CDR3 bases: TGCGCCAGCAGCTTGGAGCTAGCGGGACCCGGCGAGCAGTACTTC. Amino acids: CASSLELAGPGEQYF.

The chain employs TRBV27 and TRBJ2-7; TRBD2 agrees at 7 bases. Germline CDR1 is MNHEY and CDR2 is SMNVEV (reference sequence). The CDR3 loop spans 14 amino acids. J lost 7 bases, V lost 8 bases, and 14 bases had no gene match. CDR3 bases: TGTGCCAGCCGCGGGACCCTCCCGGGGGGAGAGCAGTACTTC. The encoded protein is CASRGTLPGGEQYF.

The chain uses TRBV28 and TRBJ1-4, with D hard to call. Trimming took off 4 bases at V and 4 bases at J, with 7 bases between the two ends. Germline V lookup: CDR1 MDHEN, CDR2 SYDVKM. The CDR3 covers 13 residues. CDR3 DNA sequence: TGTGCCAGCAGTTCCTCGTATAATGAAAAACTGTTTTTT. It specifies CASSSSYNEKLFF.

This rearrangement joins TRBV10-1 to TRBJ2-1, with D unresolved. Germline values: CDR1 WNHNN, CDR2 SYGVQD (reference sequence). CDR3 length: 16 amino acids. V lost 6 bases to trimming and J lost 5 bases, with 20 bases between them. Here the CDR3 reads CASSPFRVDLHNEQFF. In nucleotides, the CDR3 is TGCGCCAGCAGCCCCTTTCGGGTTGACCTACACAATGAGCAGTTCTTC.